The rows below give T cell receptor beta chains drawn from one sample of a study of cytomegalovirus exposure and HLA in healthy donors. Sequencing was performed with immunoSEQ multiplex PCR; in TCRdb, only in-frame clones are kept and a portion is missing. This sample has approximately 120,000 clones, with under 12% found just once. Sequencing was done on a sample of PBMCs. Receptors were obtained from a woman between 18 and 29 years old in good health and CMV-seropositive. Each CDR3 is given with its conserved first and last residue. Fields, in order: V gene, CDR3 protein.

>TRBV11-3
CASSSNRVAGANVLTF
>TRBV9
CASSVESGSGEAFF
>TRBV28
CASSPPGEQFF
>TRBV2
CASKRESGYEQYF
>TRBV30
CAWSSQTGNYGYTF
>TRBV4-1
CASTNLIAGLRQEQFF
>TRBV12-5
CASGRDRSNANTGELFF
>TRBV11-2
CASSPAGSSREQYF
>TRBV5-1
CASAEGGYGYTF
>TRBV27
CASKGGSGTDTQYF
>TRBV7-8
CASSFSGEGQPQHF
>TRBV6-5
CASSYGGTDTQYF
>TRBV10-2
CASSESSFGSGETQYF
>TRBV4-1
CASSLRTSGRYNEQFF
>TRBV29-1
CSATALDKAFF
>TRBV30
CAWGRTGGGYTF
>TRBV30
CAGNRGNEQFF
>TRBV18
CASSPLDSSYEQYF
>TRBV19
CASTEWGRQTNEQFF
>TRBV29-1
CSVAWGADTQYF
>TRBV10-2
CASSYDRVYQPQHF
>TRBV6-6
CASRLSVEQYF
>TRBV6-1
CASSPLAGGQETQYF
>TRBV5-1
CASSLVDTLGANVLTF
>TRBV2
CASRIDRGVSGANVLTF
>TRBV6-1
CASSGRGLAGVGSYEQYF
>TRBV5-1
CASSYGGSDEQYF
>TRBV9
CASSERVTGKGTDTQYF
>TRBV4-1
CASSVGRGGTEAFF